The 22 T cell receptor beta chains below were found in one sample sequenced in a study of CD8+CD57+ T cells in acquired aplastic anemia. Template material for TCR beta VDJ and CDR3 profiling consisted of genomic DNA. TCRdb recomputed calls from the reads with MiXCR, one row per CDR3 protein. This sample has about 210,000 distinct CDR3 sequences; roughly 35% occur once, and the top ten carry 0.9% to 1.2%. Sequenced material: sorted CD4+, CD8+, or CD8+CD57+ T cells (not recorded which) from PBMCs. The source is a human donor in good health, serving as a control.

This clonotype was found many times. CDR3 sequence (DNA): TGTGCCAGCAGCTTTTCCGGGGGAGGCTACACCTTC. This sequence encodes CASSFSGGGYTF. The chain combines TRBV13 with TRBJ1-2, with D possibly matching TRBD1 (5 bases). The V end was cut by 3 bases, the J end by 8 bases, with 10 bases between. The CDR3 is made up of 12 amino acids. Per germline, CDR1 PRHDT and CDR2 FYEKMQ (reference sequence).

Comments on this clonotype: Given a much more abundant clone one base away, this may be a read error. The chain couples TRBV5-1 to TRBJ1-2; TRBD1 is a possible D gene (5 bases). The CDR3 spans 14 residues. In germline, CDR1 is SGHRS, CDR2 YFSETQ. Trimming took 0 bases from V and 4 from J, leaving 10 bases between them. The CDR3 spells CASSLVTASYGYTF. The CDR3 region has the DNA TGCGCCAGCAGCTTGGTGACAGCCAGCTATGGCTACACCTTC. The whole variable domain, remainder taken from reference TRBV5-1 and TRBJ1-2, is KAGVTQTPRYLIKTRGQQVTLSCSPISGHRSVSWYQQTPGQGLQFLFEYFSETQRNKGNFPGRFSGRQFSNSRSEMNVSTLELGDSALYLCASSLVTASYGYTFGSGTRLTVV.

This clonotype showed up many times. V and J are TRBV10-3 and TRBJ1-1; a weak D match, TRBD1 (5 bases). Germline CDR1 and CDR2: ENHRY and SYGVKD. V was pared by 3 bases and J by 7 bases, with 21 bases between. The CDR3 loop spans 16 amino acids. This chain's CDR3 is CAISDSWTGGWGEAFF. The CDR3 bases are TGTGCCATCAGTGACTCCTGGACCGGGGGATGGGGTGAAGCTTTCTTT.

This clonotype was recorded only once. CDR3 nucleotides: TGTGCCACCAGCAGCCCGGGACAGGTGCCACGGGATGGCTACACCTTC. Protein sequence: CATSSPGQVPRDGYTF. The chain has TRBV15 and TRBJ1-2; 8 nucleotides line up with TRBD1. This CDR3 spans 16 amino acids. The germline V gene has CDR1 LNHNV and CDR2 YYDKDF (reference sequence). V was pared by 3 bases and J by 6 bases, with 12 bases of the junction left unmatched.

The V call is TRBV4-1, the J call TRBJ2-3; D unresolved. Germline-derived CDR1 and CDR2 are MGHRA and YSYEKL. Deletions cut 1 base from V and 10 bases from J, with 18 bases between. This CDR3 region has 15 residues. This CDR3 is CASSQVTVLAAAQYF. The CDR3 DNA follows: TGCGCCAGCAGCCAAGTGACGGTTCTGGCCGCTGCGCAGTATTTT.

This CDR3 reads CASSPLAGDRETQYF. Written as DNA, the CDR3 is TGTGCCAGCAGTCCGCTTGCGGGAGATCGAGAGACCCAGTACTTC. The genes are TRBV28 and TRBJ2-5; 7 positions agree with TRBD2. Germline CDR1 and CDR2: MDHEN and SYDVKM. The trim removed 5 bases at V and 4 bases at J, leaving 10 bases unmatched. The CDR3 runs to 15 residues.

The chain couples TRBV5-1 to TRBJ2-1; 9 bases are shared with TRBD2. Germline V gene data show CDR1 as SGHRS and CDR2 as YFSETQ. V lost 6 bases, J lost 8 bases, and 12 bases stayed unmatched. The length of the CDR3 is 15 residues. The CDR3 coding sequence is TGCGCCAGCATGAGGCGGGAGGGCCTGTACGATGAGCAGTTCTTC. Encoded protein: CASMRREGLYDEQFF.

This clonotype was counted between two and nine times. The chain has TRBV9 and TRBJ2-2, with D hard to call. This CDR3 comprises 14 residues. Trimming cost V 3 bases and J 1 base, with 7 bases left between them. From germline, CDR1 is SGDLS and CDR2 YYNGEE. DNA of the CDR3: TGTGCCAGCAGCGACTCGATGAACACCGGGGAGCTGTTTTTT. Its protein is CASSDSMNTGELFF.

This clonotype has a handful of counts. The chain recombines TRBV2 with TRBJ2-1, with no clear D. Per germline, CDR1 SNHLY and CDR2 FYNNEI. This CDR3 has 16 amino acids. V lost 6 bases to trimming and J lost 2 bases, with 17 bases between them. The DNA for the CDR3 is TGTGCCAGCAGAGTCAACTCCTACCCAACCTACAATGAGCAGTTCTTC. Translating it yields CASRVNSYPTYNEQFF.

This clonotype was detected many times. The J gene is TRBJ2-7, the V gene TRBV20-1; D is unclear. V was trimmed by 3 bases and J by 0 bases, leaving 15 bases between them. The length of the CDR3 is 15 residues. Germline V lookup: CDR1 DFQATT, CDR2 SNEGSKA (reference sequence). This CDR3 is CSASPGQTPSYEQYF. The CDR3 DNA sequence: TGCAGTGCTAGCCCCGGGCAAACACCCTCCTACGAGCAGTACTTC.

This clonotype has at least ten counts. The rearrangement links TRBV6-1 to TRBJ1-6; 8 bases fit TRBD1. Trimming cost V 6 bases and J 6 bases; bases outside gene matches: 4. This CDR3 has 14 residues. Germline assignment: CDR1 MNHNS and CDR2 SASEGT. This CDR3 reads CASRQDRGNSPLHF. As DNA, the CDR3 is TGTGCCAGCAGACAAGACAGGGGTAATTCACCCCTCCACTTT.

This chain links TRBV19 with TRBJ2-7; 10 bases map to TRBD1. This CDR3 region has 14 residues. The J segment lost 5 bases and the V segment lost 5 bases, leaving 6 bases of the junction unmatched. The germline CDR1 and CDR2 sequences are LNHDA and SQIVND (reference sequence). The CDR3, as DNA: TGTGCCAGTAGTCAACGACAGGGGGCGAACGAGCAGTACTTC. This encodes CASSQRQGANEQYF.

This clonotype has ten or more counts. V is TRBV15 and J is TRBJ1-5; D remains ambiguous. V shed 7 bases and J shed 7 bases, with 17 bases lying between them. CDR3 length: 14 residues. Germline CDR1 and CDR2: LNHNV and YYDKDF (reference sequence). The CDR3 spells CATNKRGSGQPQHF. The CDR3 DNA is TGTGCCACCAACAAACGGGGTTCCGGGCAGCCCCAGCATTTT. The full variable domain, with the rest looked up from reference TRBV15 and TRBJ1-5, is DAMVIQNPRYQVTQFGKPVTLSCSQTLNHNVMYWYQQKSSQAPKLLFHYYDKDFNNEADTPDNFQSRRPNTSFCFLDIRSPGLGDTAMYLCATNKRGSGQPQHFGDGTRLSIL.

The chain has TRBV24-1 and TRBJ2-1; 14 bases fit TRBD2. J gave up 4 bases and V 5 bases, and 9 bases lay outside the gene matches. The CDR3 has 18 amino acids. Per germline, CDR1 KGHDR and CDR2 SFDVKD. Written as DNA, the CDR3 is TGTGCCACCAGTGTAGCTCCCGGGACTAGCGGGAGTTACAATGAGCAGTTCTTC. It encodes CATSVAPGTSGSYNEQFF.

This clonotype was found a few times. This chain connects TRBV20-1 to TRBJ1-1; TRBD1 matches at 11 bases. Germline trimming cut 2 bases from V and 3 bases from J; bases unmatched to any gene: 5. The CDR3 sequence is 15 residues long. CDR1 DFQATT and CDR2 SNEGSKA come from the germline V gene (reference sequence). CDR3 sequence reads: CSARLDRGLDTEAFF. The CDR3 DNA reads TGCAGTGCTAGATTGGACAGGGGGCTCGACACTGAAGCTTTCTTT.

In this sample, this clonotype turned up a few times. This chain uses TRBV3-1 with TRBJ2-7; 7 nucleotides agree with TRBD2. Germline V gene data show CDR1 as LGHDT and CDR2 as YNNKEL (reference sequence). With 0 bases clipped from V and 0 bases from J, the junction kept 5 bases outside the gene matches. The CDR3 spans 16 residues. The CDR3: CASSQDSSSGSYEQYF. In DNA, the CDR3 is TGTGCCAGCAGCCAAGATTCCTCTAGCGGCTCCTACGAGCAGTACTTC.

In its sample, this clonotype was seen many times. V is TRBV29-1 and J is TRBJ2-5; 9 nucleotides align to TRBD2. CDR1 and CDR2 from the germline V gene are SQVTM and ANQGSEA. CDR3 length: 15 amino acids. V shed 4 bases and J 4 bases; nucleotides not matched to a gene: 10. CDR3 amino acids: CSVARVAGAGETQYF. For the CDR3, the DNA is TGCAGCGTTGCTAGAGTAGCGGGAGCGGGAGAGACCCAGTACTTC.

The CDR3 DNA follows: TGTGCCACCAGCAAAGGACAGGCCGCTAGCACAGATACGCAGTATTTT. This codes for CATSKGQAASTDTQYF. The rearrangement uses TRBV24-1 and TRBJ2-3; TRBD1 matches 7 bases. The length of the CDR3 is 16 residues. V shed 7 bases and J 0 bases; nucleotides not matched to a gene: 9. Germline lookup yields CDR1 KGHDR and CDR2 SFDVKD.

As to this clonotype: A single base separates this from a much larger clone, so it may be a read error. The genes are TRBV3-1 and TRBJ1-6; no clear D. The CDR3 sequence is 14 residues long. Germline V gives CDR1 LGHDT, CDR2 YNNKEL (reference sequence). In nucleotides, the CDR3 is TGTGCCAGCAGCCAAGCCGGACCGAGTTCACCCCTCTACTTT. Protein sequence: CASSQAGPSSPLYF.

Remarks on this clonotype: With a much larger clone just one base away, this may be a read error. The chain links TRBV6-4 to TRBJ2-7; 8 positions match TRBD1. Germline V gene lookup returns CDR1 MRHNA and CDR2 SNTAGT. This CDR3 region has 19 residues. The V and J ends lost 0 bases and 2 bases, in that order; junction bases with no gene match: 15. The CDR3 region is CASSDSHRRLRTGPYEQYV. CDR3 DNA sequence: TGTGCCAGCAGTGACTCCCACCGACGGCTCCGGACAGGGCCCTACGAGCAGTACGTC.

This clonotype was observed at least ten times. V and J are TRBV2 and TRBJ2-7; 9 bases fit TRBD1. The CDR3 runs to 14 residues. V gave up 5 bases and J gave up 3 bases; unmatched junction bases: 5. Looked up from germline, CDR1 is SNHLY and CDR2 is FYNNEI. The CDR3 here is CASSPDRGDYEQYF. CDR3 bases: TGTGCCAGCAGTCCGGACAGGGGAGACTACGAGCAGTACTTC.

This clonotype was counted at least ten times. The rearrangement uses TRBV20-1 and TRBJ1-4; D not certain. V was cut by 0 bases and J by 6 bases, with 14 bases left in between. The CDR3 covers 15 residues. The germline CDR1 and CDR2 sequences are DFQATT and SNEGSKA (reference sequence). DNA for the CDR3: TGCAGTGCTAGAGATAGGAAGCAGGATCATGAAAAACTGTTTTTT. Its translation is CSARDRKQDHEKLFF.